The entry below gives a single TCR beta chain sequence along with its context. With around 15 and 9 cycles respectively, two nested PCRs were carried out on TCRalpha and TCRbeta cDNA. TCRdb re-called the 5' RACE reads and gives one entry per CDR3 protein, without DNA. The sample table sets out a few hundred thousand distinct CDR3 sequences. Collection yielded under 3 ml of blood per donor. CDR3 length: 17 residues. Germline values: CDR1 SEHNR, CDR2 FQNEAQ (reference sequence). This sample was taken from a study of monozygotic twins with inflammatory bowel disease. The receptor was derived from a human donor with ulcerative colitis or Crohn's disease, or a healthy co-twin of an affected twin (not recorded which). The sequencing input was blood. The chain combines TRBV7-9 with TRBJ2-1; TCRdb's D gene call, TRBD2, goes unchecked for lack of DNA. The CDR3 loop reads CASSYTGLSGSYNEQFF.